This is a list of T cell receptor beta chains from one sample in a study of identifying expanded T cells in peripheral blood. TCRdb's table, derived via immunoSEQ multiplex PCR, lists solely in-frame clones and lacks some. The repertoire holds about 81,000 clones, with around 84% as singletons. The specimen sequenced was blood. All receptors derive from a person aged 18-70 years in good health. The CDR3 runs from the conserved cysteine through the conserved F or W. The D gene is left open where the match is weak. The size of a clone is reported for some rows only, either as once, few or many, or as a class for expanded clones.

cdr3_aa cdr3_nt v_call clone_size d_call j_call
CASSGPPGGNQPQHF TGTGCCAGCAGTGGGCCCCCTGGTGGCAATCAGCCCCAGCATTTT TRBV6-1 . . TRBJ1-5
CASSMARDESSPQYF TGTGCCAGTAGTATGGCTAGAGACGAATCCTCCCCGCAGTACTTC TRBV19 many . TRBJ2-7
CARSHRTGSYEQYF TGTGCCAGAAGCCATAGGACAGGTTCCTACGAGCAGTACTTC TRBV5-3 once TRBD1 TRBJ2-7
CASSLTTGSPTEAFF TGTGCCAGCAGTTTAACGACAGGGTCCCCCACTGAAGCTTTCTTT TRBV28 . TRBD1 TRBJ1-1
CSVGTELSGNTIYF TGCAGCGTGGGGACAGAACTCTCTGGAAACACCATATATTTT TRBV29-1 once TRBD1 TRBJ1-3
CASSYRFNQPQHF TGTGCCAGCAGTTACCGGTTCAATCAGCCCCAGCATTTT TRBV6-5 . . TRBJ1-5
CASSLALAETYEQYF TGTGCCAGCAGCTTGGCACTAGCGGAGACCTACGAGCAGTACTTC TRBV5-5 once TRBD2 TRBJ2-7
CASRGQGGYTF TGTGCCAGCAGGGGACAGGGGGGCTACACCTTC TRBV28 few TRBD1 TRBJ1-2
CASVAGTGNTEAFF TGTGCCAGCGTCGCCGGGACAGGGAACACTGAAGCTTTCTTT TRBV2 . TRBD1 TRBJ1-1
CASSSGAGDTQYF TGTGCCAGCAGCTCCGGAGCGGGAGATACGCAGTATTTT TRBV7-8 once . TRBJ2-3
CASSQDWGYGETQYF TGCGCCAGCAGCCAAGATTGGGGGTATGGGGAGACCCAGTACTTC TRBV4-3 . . TRBJ2-5
CASSVDSSYEQYF TGTGCCAGCAGCGTAGACAGCTCCTACGAGCAGTACTTC TRBV9 once . TRBJ2-7
CASSSGTSGGAYEQYF TGTGCCAGCAGCTCCGGGACTAGCGGAGGGGCCTACGAGCAGTACTTC TRBV7-9 few TRBD2 TRBJ2-7
CASSLWTGASTEAFF TGTGCCAGCAGTTTATGGACAGGGGCGAGTACTGAAGCTTTCTTT TRBV28 . TRBD1 TRBJ1-1
CASSQNPGTGHNEQFF TGCGCCAGCAGCCAAAATCCCGGGACAGGGCACAATGAGCAGTTCTTC TRBV4-3 . TRBD1 TRBJ2-1
CASSPQGQPQHF TGTGCCAGCAGCCCACAGGGGCAGCCCCAGCATTTT TRBV5-6 once TRBD1 TRBJ1-5
CASSLVALRSTDTQYF TGTGCCAGCAGCTTAGTAGCGTTGAGGAGCACAGATACGCAGTATTTT TRBV7-2 . . TRBJ2-3
CASSHEGGTNEKLFF TGTGCCAGCAGCCATGAGGGGGGCACTAATGAAAAACTGTTTTTT TRBV4-2 . . TRBJ1-4
CASSVGIFGANVLTF TGTGCCAGCAGCGTAGGTATCTTTGGGGCCAACGTCCTGACTTTC TRBV9 . . TRBJ2-6
CASSLRQTDTQYF TGTGCCAGCAGCTTACGACAGACAGATACGCAGTATTTT TRBV7-3 once . TRBJ2-3
CASSRDRLYNEQFF TGTGCCAGCAGCCGGGACAGGCTCTACAATGAGCAGTTCTTC TRBV7-2 . TRBD1 TRBJ2-1
CASSKATGLNEKLFF TGTGCCAGCAGCAAGGCGACAGGGCTTAATGAAAAACTGTTTTTT TRBV7-2 . TRBD1 TRBJ1-4
CASSLARLGYTF TGTGCCAGCAGTTTAGCACGGCTGGGCTACACCTTC TRBV28 . . TRBJ1-2
CASSEGTGYASGYTF TGTGCCAGTAGTGAGGGAACAGGCTACGCGTCGGGCTACACCTTC TRBV19 . . TRBJ1-2
CASSLVEGDRTSSGNTIYF TGTGCTAGCAGCTTAGTGGAAGGGGACAGGACCTCCTCTGGAAACACCATATATTTT TRBV7-7 . TRBD1 TRBJ1-3
CASSKVARLAGVPYEQYF TGTGCCAGCAGCAAAGTAGCCCGACTAGCGGGAGTCCCCTACGAGCAGTACTTC TRBV21-1 once . TRBJ2-7
CASSLGSNGELFF TGTGCCAGCAGCTTAGGGTCGAATGGGGAGCTGTTTTTT TRBV7-2 . . TRBJ2-2
CASSYSSRATYEQYF TGTGCCAGCAGTTACTCGTCCAGGGCGACCTACGAGCAGTACTTC TRBV6-5 . . TRBJ2-7
CASSNGQGANEQFF TGTGCCAGCAGCAACGGACAGGGGGCAAATGAGCAGTTCTTC TRBV7-9 . TRBD1 TRBJ2-1
CAWSAHGVDSNQPQHF TGTGCCTGGAGTGCCCATGGGGTCGATAGCAATCAGCCCCAGCATTTT TRBV30 . . TRBJ1-5
CASRDREYSNQPQHF TGTGCCAGCCGGGACAGAGAGTATAGCAATCAGCCCCAGCATTTT TRBV6-5 . TRBD1 TRBJ1-5
CASSFDKTNEQFF TGTGCCAGCAGTTTTGACAAGACCAATGAGCAGTTCTTC TRBV27 . . TRBJ2-1
CASSNSYGQYF TGTGCCAGCAGCAACTCCTACGGGCAGTACTTC TRBV7-2 . . TRBJ2-7
CASRTSGTGFPYEQYF TGTGCCAGCAGAACTTCCGGGACAGGATTCCCTTACGAGCAGTACTTC TRBV28 . TRBD1 TRBJ2-7
CASSFGQGRTDTQYF TGTGCCAGCAGTTTTGGACAGGGAAGGACAGATACGCAGTATTTT TRBV28 . TRBD1 TRBJ2-3
CAWKPFSGYLMTNSYNEQFF TGTGCCTGGAAGCCGTTCTCGGGGTACCTCATGACGAACTCCTACAATGAGCAGTTCTTC TRBV30 . . TRBJ2-1
CASSPRKIGTSGYGEQFF TGTGCCAGCAGTCCCAGAAAGATAGGGACTAGCGGGTACGGTGAGCAGTTCTTC TRBV25-1 . TRBD2 TRBJ2-1
CASSPRVADTQYF TGTGCCAGCAGCCCCCGCGTTGCAGATACGCAGTATTTT TRBV6-5 once . TRBJ2-3
CASSSLGWATTGELFF TGTGCCAGCAGCTCTCTGGGGTGGGCGACCACCGGGGAGCTGTTTTTT TRBV9 . . TRBJ2-2
CASRPPGGVGSGELFF TGTGCTAGTCGCCCTCCCGGTGGGGTCGGGTCGGGGGAGCTGTTTTTT TRBV12-5 . . TRBJ2-2
CSVLDSPQSYEQYF TGCAGCGTTTTAGACAGTCCTCAATCCTACGAGCAGTACTTC TRBV29-1 few . TRBJ2-7
CASSPTTYRDRVTGYTF TGTGCCAGCAGTCCTACAACTTACCGGGACAGGGTCACTGGCTACACCTTC TRBV28 . TRBD1 TRBJ1-2
CASSLYRDNQPQHF TGTGCCAGTAGTTTATACAGGGACAATCAGCCCCAGCATTTT TRBV19 . . TRBJ1-5
CASREGVGQFF TGTGCCAGCAGGGAAGGGGTGGGGCAGTTCTTC TRBV28 . . TRBJ2-1
CASSGPGELFF TGTGCCAGCAGTGGTCCTGGGGAGCTGTTTTTT TRBV6-5 . . TRBJ2-2